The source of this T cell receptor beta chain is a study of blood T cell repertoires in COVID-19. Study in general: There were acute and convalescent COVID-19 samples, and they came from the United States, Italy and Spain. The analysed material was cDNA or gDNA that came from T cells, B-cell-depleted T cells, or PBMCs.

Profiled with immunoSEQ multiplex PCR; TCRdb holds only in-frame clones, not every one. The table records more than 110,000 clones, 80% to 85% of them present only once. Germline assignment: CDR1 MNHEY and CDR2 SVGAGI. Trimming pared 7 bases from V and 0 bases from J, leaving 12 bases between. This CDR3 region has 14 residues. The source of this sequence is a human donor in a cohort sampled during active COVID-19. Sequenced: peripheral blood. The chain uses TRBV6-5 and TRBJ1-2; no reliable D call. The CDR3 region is CASTRSEANYGYTF. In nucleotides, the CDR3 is TGTGCCAGCACCAGATCAGAGGCTAACTATGGCTACACCTTC.